The following is a T cell receptor (beta chain) sequence with its context. It has no known antigen specificity. No much larger clonotype is one base removed from it; base qualities were not supplied. The data stem from a study of shared clonotypes between healthy human individuals (dated by TCRdb to about 2020). Describing the broader study: The cohort included three men and a couple of women between 18 and 49 years of age. For each donor, CD4 naive and CD4 memory were each run on three plates, CD8 naive on two plates, and CD8 memory on one plate. The study deeply sequenced blood TCR repertoires of about 5 healthy adults to estimate repertoire size and the extent of clonotype sharing between individuals. To increase sequencing depth and limit assay-specific biases, different laboratories used diverse techniques to prepare libraries and sequence TCR repertoires. Per donor, leukapheresis produced somewhere between about 0.94 and 9.5 billion PBMCs. What the study reported, not specific to this receptor: Incomplete sequencing was indicated by rarefaction of sorted-subset datasets, despite the large sequencing depth. Sampling was restricted to blood, and TCR repertoires in tissues likely differ from the TCR repertoires found in blood. Because the study included a small number of donors, the genetic and exposure-history diversity represented was limited. Based on pairwise subsampling, the degree of clonotype sharing among donors was expected to be affected by sequencing depth. About 5% of naive CD4, 3.5% of naive CD8, 2.3% of memory CD4, and approximately 0.39% of memory CD8 clonotypes were shared across four donors. Higher generation probabilities were observed for clonotypes shared by all four sorted-subset donors than for non-shared clonotypes. Larger estimated clonotype richness was generally found for naive subsets than for memory subsets.

Per the germline V gene, SNHLY is the CDR1 and FYNNEI is the CDR2. The trim is 6 bases for V and 1 base for J, with a gap of 12 bases between the germline ends. The CDR3 covers 14 residues, taking in both the cysteine and the phenylalanine. Kept here is only the CDR3 DNA, which spans 42 bases and is read in frame from base 1. TCR CDR3 regions were amplified from genomic DNA by multiplex PCR using the deep immunoSEQ assay. For each cell subset, the extracted genomic DNA was distributed evenly across all wells of several immunoSEQ 96-well plates, and each plate served as one replicate. For sorted subsets, 150 to 250 ng of genomic DNA, equivalent to 30,000 or so T cell genomes, went into each replicate PCR. The purified libraries were quantified using a Qubit 3.0 fluorometer, sized with a Bioanalyzer 2100, and then quantified again using the KAPA Library Quantification kit. Each immunoSEQ 96-well plate was sequenced on its own single-read 150-cycle Illumina NextSeq 550 flow cell. Turning to the authors' computational methods: The immunoSEQ output contained only junctional sequences without quality scores, so filtering could not match that applied to full-length reads. Sequences were annotated with PyIR, a Python wrapper for IgBLAST v1.9, and V/J genes and CDR3 were assigned using IMGT germline references. Reads with weak V/J assignments (E-value above 1e-6), missing CDR3, stop codons, out-of-frame junctions, or ambiguous translated residues were removed. V3J clonotypes were defined by identical inferred V gene, J gene, and CDR3 amino acid sequence. The percentage overlap between two repertoires was calculated by dividing the number of shared unique clonotypes by the size of the smaller repertoire. Three approaches were used to assess repertoire richness: RTK rarefaction, the Chao1 estimator, and Recon v2.1 estimates of unobserved clonotypes. OLGA was used to compute generation probabilities for all TCRbeta clonotypes that the gDNA method yielded from a handful of donors. TCRdb stores this immuneACCESS table with in-frame sequences only. Part of the clones is absent; in the studies checked, under half of the shortfall reflects unresolved V genes, and no reason is known for the rest. The DNA gave D and trimming, while V, J and clone size come from that table. The sample contains over 95,000 clones, around two thirds of them found a single time. The ten largest make up under 30% of the sample.

The donors were healthy, HIV-negative adults who had no recently reported acute infections or vaccinations. Only Caucasian adults living in Nashville, Tennessee, USA were represented among the donors. CD8 memory samples were composed of magnetically selected CD45RO+ cells combined with CCR7-negative CD45RA+ effector memory (TemRA) cells. Blood was obtained by leukapheresis, after which PBMCs were separated by Ficoll-Histopaque density gradient centrifugation and cryopreserved in liquid nitrogen vapor phase. Purity and quantity of every magnetically sorted T cell population were checked by analytical flow cytometry. Genomic DNA was isolated from every sorted fraction and measured by UV absorbance on a Nanodrop 2000c.

The chain uses TRBV2 and TRBJ2-5; the D segment could be TRBD1, given 6 matching bases. The sequence came from a woman aged 25 to 45 in good health. Material for sequencing was memory CD8+ T cells sorted from blood. This sample's cell subset or site label indicates: CD45RO+ cells pooled with CCR7-negative TemRA cells. The CDR3 reads as follows: CASSLRGFQETQYF. The DNA sequence is as follows: TGTGCCAGCAGCCTAAGGGGGTTCCAAGAGACCCAGTACTTC. With the rest looked up from the reference TRBV2 and TRBJ2-5 genes rather than sequenced, the full variable domain is EPEVTQTPSHQVTQMGQEVILRCVPISNHLYFYWYRQILGQKVEFLVSFYNNEISEKSEIFDDQFSVERPDGSNFTLKIRSTKLEDSAMYFCASSLRGFQETQYFGPGTRLLVL.